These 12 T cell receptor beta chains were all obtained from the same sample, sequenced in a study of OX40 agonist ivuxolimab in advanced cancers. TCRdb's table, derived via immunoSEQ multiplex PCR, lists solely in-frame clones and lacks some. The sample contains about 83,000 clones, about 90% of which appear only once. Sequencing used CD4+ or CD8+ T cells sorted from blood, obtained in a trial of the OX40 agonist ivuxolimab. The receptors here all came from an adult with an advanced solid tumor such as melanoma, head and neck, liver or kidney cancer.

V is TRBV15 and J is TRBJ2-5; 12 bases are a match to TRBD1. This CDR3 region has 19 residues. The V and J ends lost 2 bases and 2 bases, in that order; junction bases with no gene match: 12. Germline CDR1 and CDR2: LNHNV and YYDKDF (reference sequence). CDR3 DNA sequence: TGTGCCACCAGCAGATACTCCGGGACAGGGGGCTGGTGGCAAGAGACCCAGTACTTC. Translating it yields CATSRYSGTGGWWQETQYF. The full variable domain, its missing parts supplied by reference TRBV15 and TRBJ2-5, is DAMVIQNPRYQVTQFGKPVTLSCSQTLNHNVMYWYQQKSSQAPKLLFHYYDKDFNNEADTPDNFQSRRPNTSFCFLDIRSPGLGDTAMYLCATSRYSGTGGWWQETQYFGPGTRLLVL.

The CDR3 nucleotides read TGTGCCAGCAGTGAATGGCAGGGTGGCCAGCAGCCCCAGCATTTT. Amino acid sequence: CASSEWQGGQQPQHF. The chain carries TRBV2 and TRBJ1-5; TRBD1 is a possible D gene (5 bases). The CDR3 is made up of 15 amino acids. Between the trimmed V and J ends, which lost 2 bases and 7 bases, there was a span of 15 bases. The germline gives CDR1 SNHLY, CDR2 FYNNEI.

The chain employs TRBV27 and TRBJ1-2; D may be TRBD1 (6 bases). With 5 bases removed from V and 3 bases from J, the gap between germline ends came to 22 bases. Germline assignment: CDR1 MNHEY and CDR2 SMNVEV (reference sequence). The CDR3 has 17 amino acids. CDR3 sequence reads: CASSPYPLDSPYYGYTF. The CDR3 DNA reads TGTGCCAGCAGTCCATACCCCCTGGACAGTCCGTACTATGGCTACACCTTC.

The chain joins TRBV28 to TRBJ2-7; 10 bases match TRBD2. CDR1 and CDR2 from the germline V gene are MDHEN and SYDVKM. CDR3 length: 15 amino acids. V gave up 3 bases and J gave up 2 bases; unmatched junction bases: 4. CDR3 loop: CASSFPSGGAYEQYF. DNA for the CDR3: TGTGCCAGCAGTTTTCCCAGCGGGGGGGCCTACGAGCAGTACTTC.

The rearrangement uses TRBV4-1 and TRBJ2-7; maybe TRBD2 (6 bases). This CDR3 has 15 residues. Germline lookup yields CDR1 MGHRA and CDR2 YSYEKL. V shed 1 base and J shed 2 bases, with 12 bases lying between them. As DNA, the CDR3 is TGCGCCAGCAGCCAAGTGGCGGGACCCCCCTACGAGCAGTACTTC. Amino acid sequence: CASSQVAGPPYEQYF.

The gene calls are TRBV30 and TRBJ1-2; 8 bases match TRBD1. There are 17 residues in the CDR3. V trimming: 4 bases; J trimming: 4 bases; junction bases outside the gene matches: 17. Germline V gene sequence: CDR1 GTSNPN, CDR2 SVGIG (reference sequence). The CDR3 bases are TGTGCCTGGACCGGGTTCCGTGTGACAGGGGACAGCTATGGCTACACCTTC. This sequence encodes CAWTGFRVTGDSYGYTF.

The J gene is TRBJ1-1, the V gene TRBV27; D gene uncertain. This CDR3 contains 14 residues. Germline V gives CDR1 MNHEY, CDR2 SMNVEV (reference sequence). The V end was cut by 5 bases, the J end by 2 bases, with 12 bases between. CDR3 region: CASSDRSGNTEAFF. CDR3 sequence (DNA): TGTGCCAGCAGTGACCGCTCGGGTAACACTGAAGCTTTCTTT.

The CDR3 DNA follows: TGTGCCAGCCGCCAATGGGGCGGCAGTTATCAGCCCCAGCATTTT. Its translation is CASRQWGGSYQPQHF. This chain links TRBV28 with TRBJ1-5, with D maybe TRBD1 (5 bases). There are 15 residues in the CDR3. Per germline, CDR1 MDHEN and CDR2 SYDVKM. Deletions cut 8 bases from V and 5 bases from J, with 19 bases between.

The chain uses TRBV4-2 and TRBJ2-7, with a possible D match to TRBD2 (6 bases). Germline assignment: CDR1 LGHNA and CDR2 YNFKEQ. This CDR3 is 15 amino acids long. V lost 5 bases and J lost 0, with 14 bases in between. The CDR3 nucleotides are TGTGCCAGCAGCTATCAACCCGGGAGCTCCTACGAGCAGTACTTC. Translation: CASSYQPGSSYEQYF.

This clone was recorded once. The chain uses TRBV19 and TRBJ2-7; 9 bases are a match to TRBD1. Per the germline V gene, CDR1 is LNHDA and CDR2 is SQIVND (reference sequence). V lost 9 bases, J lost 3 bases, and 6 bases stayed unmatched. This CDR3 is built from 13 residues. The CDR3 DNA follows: TGTGCCAGCACGCGGACAGGGGTCTACGAGCAGTACGTC. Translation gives CASTRTGVYEQYV.

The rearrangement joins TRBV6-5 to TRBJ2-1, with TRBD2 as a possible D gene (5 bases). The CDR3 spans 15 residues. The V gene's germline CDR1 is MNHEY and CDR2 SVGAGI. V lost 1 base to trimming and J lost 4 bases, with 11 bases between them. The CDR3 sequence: CASSYLVRGYNEQFF. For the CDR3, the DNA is TGTGCCAGCAGTTACTTGGTACGGGGATACAATGAGCAGTTCTTC.

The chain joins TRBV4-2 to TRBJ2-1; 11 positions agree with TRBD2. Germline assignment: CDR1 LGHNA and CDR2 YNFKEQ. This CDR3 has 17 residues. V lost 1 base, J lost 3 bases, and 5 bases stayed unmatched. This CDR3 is CASSQATSGSVYNEQFF. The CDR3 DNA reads TGTGCCAGCAGCCAAGCAACTAGCGGGAGTGTCTACAATGAGCAGTTCTTC.